This TCR beta chain was identified in a study of pediatric ulcerative colitis. Rectal tissue came from one to two pinch biopsies taken at colonoscopy. Germline-derived CDR1 and CDR2 are SGHTA and FQGNSA. The CDR3 consists of 15 residues. V shed 5 bases, J shed 0 bases, and the junction held 2 bases outside the gene matches. Produced via immunoSEQ multiplex PCR; TCRdb's table is partial and in-frame only. The sample has 30,000 to 45,000 clones, approximately 73% seen once; the top ten hold about 0.71%. The sample consisted of gut tissue. The receptor comes from a boy younger than 18 with moderate ulcerative colitis. The chain recombines TRBV7-2 with TRBJ2-1; the match to TRBD2 covers 9 bases. Written as DNA, the CDR3 is TGTGCCAGCAGCGGACTAGCGCTCTCCTACAATGAGCAGTTCTTC. It specifies CASSGLALSYNEQFF. The full variable domain, with the rest looked up from reference TRBV7-2 and TRBJ2-1, is GAGVSQSPSNKVTEKGKDVELRCDPISGHTALYWYRQSLGQGLEFLIYFQGNSAPDKSGLPSDRFSAERTGGSVSTLTIQRTQQEDSAVYLCASSGLALSYNEQFFGPGTRLTVL.